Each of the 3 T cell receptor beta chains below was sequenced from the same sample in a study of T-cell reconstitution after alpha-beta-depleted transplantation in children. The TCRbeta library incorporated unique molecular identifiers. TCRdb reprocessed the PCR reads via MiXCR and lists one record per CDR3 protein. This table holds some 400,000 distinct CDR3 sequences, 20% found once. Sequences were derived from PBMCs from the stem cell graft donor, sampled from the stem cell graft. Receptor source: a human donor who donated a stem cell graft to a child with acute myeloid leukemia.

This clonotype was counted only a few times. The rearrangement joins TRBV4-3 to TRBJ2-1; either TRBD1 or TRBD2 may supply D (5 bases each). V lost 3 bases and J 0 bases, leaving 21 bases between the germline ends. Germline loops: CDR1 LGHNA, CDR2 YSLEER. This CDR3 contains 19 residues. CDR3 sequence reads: CASSHPGAGLRSSYNEQFF. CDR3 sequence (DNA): TGCGCCAGCAGCCACCCCGGGGCTGGTCTCCGGAGCTCCTACAATGAGCAGTTCTTC.

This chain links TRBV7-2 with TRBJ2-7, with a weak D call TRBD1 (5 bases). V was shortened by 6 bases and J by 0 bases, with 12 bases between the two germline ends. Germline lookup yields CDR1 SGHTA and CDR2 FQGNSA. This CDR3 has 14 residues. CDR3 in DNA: TGTGCCAGCAGTTTTGACAGATTCTCCTACGAGCAGTACTTC. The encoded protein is CASSFDRFSYEQYF.

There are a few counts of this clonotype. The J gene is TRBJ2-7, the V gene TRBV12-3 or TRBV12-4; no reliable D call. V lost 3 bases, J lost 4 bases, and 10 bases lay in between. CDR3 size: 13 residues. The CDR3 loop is CASSLVAPYEQYF. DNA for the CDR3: TGTGCCAGCAGTTTGGTGGCACCGTACGAGCAGTACTTC.